Each of the 17 T cell receptor beta chains below was sequenced from the same sample in a study of blood T cells in healthy people across ages. PCR was performed a second time for about 7 to 11 cycles using a sample-barcoded 5' primer and a J-beta primer mix. Each CDR3 protein gets one entry after TCRdb re-called the 5' RACE reads with MiXCR. This sample carries more than 1,000,000 distinct CDR3 sequences, 25% of them seen once, and the ten largest clones take 0.65% to 0.75%. These data are also associated with another study on T cells of mothers and their children.

Sequencing was performed on blood. Every receptor here comes from a girl aged 2-15 years in good health.

The chain uses TRBV20-1 and TRBJ2-1; D is ambiguous. Trimming shortened V by 3 bases and J by 6 bases, and 12 bases separated the two germline ends. Germline lookup yields CDR1 DFQATT and CDR2 SNEGSKA (reference sequence). CDR3 length: 13 residues. CDR3 protein: CSASWAYSNEQFF. DNA of the CDR3: TGCAGTGCTAGCTGGGCCTACAGCAATGAGCAGTTCTTC.

The genes are TRBV7-3 and TRBJ2-1; a weak D match, TRBD1 (6 bases). This CDR3 spans 13 amino acids. Germline CDR1 and CDR2: SGHTA and FQGTGA. Trimming removed 2 bases at V and 10 bases at J, with 12 bases between. The CDR3 nucleotides read TGTGCCAGCAGCTTAGGGGGCTCGAGGGAGCAGTTCTTC. Translation: CASSLGGSREQFF.

This chain connects TRBV15 to TRBJ1-4, with D hard to call. Deletions cut 5 bases from V and 8 bases from J, with 15 bases between. The CDR3 contains 14 residues. Per germline, CDR1 LNHNV and CDR2 YYDKDF (reference sequence). As DNA, the CDR3 is TGTGCCACCAGCCGGGAGAGGAGCGAGGAAAAACTGTTTTTT. Protein: CATSRERSEEKLFF.

V gene TRBV20-1 combines with J gene TRBJ2-5, with TRBD2 matching over 7 bases. The CDR3 totals 16 residues. V shed 0 bases, J shed 0 bases, and the junction held 7 bases outside the gene matches. CDR1 is DFQATT, CDR2 SNEGSKA, per germline (reference sequence). The CDR3 here is CSARDLSSGYQETQYF. Written as DNA, the CDR3 is TGCAGTGCTAGAGATCTGAGTAGCGGGTACCAAGAGACCCAGTACTTC.

The sample holds a few counts of this clonotype. The chain links TRBV9 to TRBJ2-6; the D is unclear. Trimming removed 2 bases from V and 2 bases from J, with 5 bases in between. The CDR3 covers 14 residues. Looked up from germline, CDR1 is SGDLS and CDR2 is YYNGEE. The CDR3 DNA reads TGTGCCAGCAGCGTGGCAACTGGGGCCAACGTCCTGACTTTC. This gives the protein CASSVATGANVLTF.

This clonotype was seen many times. The chain carries TRBV7-9 and TRBJ1-6, with D unresolved. Germline-derived CDR1 and CDR2 are SEHNR and FQNEAQ (reference sequence). V lost 5 bases, J lost 9 bases, and 17 bases lay in between. The CDR3 length is 15 residues. The chain's CDR3 is CASSQATGLSSPLHF. CDR3 nucleotides: TGTGCCAGCAGCCAAGCCACGGGCCTAAGTTCACCCCTCCACTTT.

This sequence joins TRBV7-8 and TRBJ1-2; 9 positions agree with TRBD1. The CDR3 covers 13 residues. V lost 3 bases to trimming and J lost 7 bases; unmatched junction nucleotides: 3. CDR1 is SGHVS, CDR2 FQNEAQ, per germline. The CDR3 region has the DNA TGTGCCAGCAGCTTTCTGACAGGGGGTGGCTACACCTTC. It is translated as CASSFLTGGGYTF.

V is TRBV28 and J is TRBJ1-2, with TRBD1 matching 8 bases. There are 20 residues in the CDR3. The J segment lost 0 bases and the V segment lost 8 bases, leaving 23 bases of the junction unmatched. CDR1 is MDHEN, CDR2 SYDVKM, per germline. The CDR3 here is CASQGAHTQGPEVPNYGYTF. The DNA for the CDR3 is TGTGCCAGCCAGGGGGCCCATACCCAAGGCCCTGAGGTACCTAACTATGGCTACACCTTC.

In this sample, this clonotype turned up a few times. The chain joins TRBV4-3 to TRBJ2-1; 9 bases agree with TRBD1. The germline V gene has CDR1 LGHNA and CDR2 YSLEER. V was pared by 3 bases and J by 6 bases, with 3 bases of the junction left unmatched. The CDR3 length is 14 residues. The CDR3 region is CASSQGDRANEQFF. CDR3 nucleotide sequence: TGCGCCAGCAGCCAGGGGGACAGGGCCAATGAGCAGTTCTTC.

This clonotype turned up a few times. The chain uses TRBV6-5 and TRBJ2-5, with a tentative D call TRBD2 (5 bases). The J call may be incorrect, as the DNA end agrees better with TRBJ2-1. This CDR3 is 13 amino acids long. Per germline, CDR1 MNHEY and CDR2 SVGAGI. The CDR3 spells CASSLTSFDEQFF. The DNA of the CDR3 is TGTGCCAGCAGTCTAACTAGTTTCGATGAGCAGTTCTTC.

The chain combines TRBV7-3 with TRBJ2-5, with TRBD2 matching 11 bases. The J call may be wrong; the DNA end is better matched by TRBJ2-1. Germline V gives CDR1 SGHTA, CDR2 FQGTGA. The CDR3 extends over 17 amino acids. CDR3 loop: CASSLIGTSGSLGEQFF. Written as DNA, the CDR3 is TGTGCCAGCAGCTTAATCGGTACTAGCGGGAGCTTGGGTGAGCAGTTCTTC.

The chain recombines TRBV12-3 or TRBV12-4 with TRBJ2-3; 7 bases map to TRBD1. V gave up 5 bases and J gave up 2 bases; unmatched junction bases: 10. This CDR3 is 16 amino acids long. CDR3 in amino acids: CASSEIRGHHTDTQYF. The CDR3 region has the DNA TGTGCCAGCAGTGAGATAAGGGGGCATCACACAGATACGCAGTATTTT.

This chain uses TRBV3-1 with TRBJ1-5, with D unclear. This CDR3 contains 13 residues. Germline CDR1 is LGHDT and CDR2 is YNNKEL (reference sequence). Trimming pared 4 bases from V and 2 bases from J, leaving 6 bases between. CDR3 amino acids: CASSRKGNQPQHF. Here the CDR3 DNA reads TGTGCCAGCAGCCGGAAGGGCAATCAGCCCCAGCATTTT. The complete variable domain, with remaining parts taken from reference TRBV3-1 and TRBJ1-5, reads DTAVSQTPKYLVTQMGNDKSIKCEQNLGHDTMYWYKQDSKKFLKIMFSYNNKELIINETVPNRFSPKSPDKAHLNLHINSLELGDSAVYFCASSRKGNQPQHFGDGTRLSIL.

The rearrangement joins TRBV20-1 to TRBJ1-1; D not certain. The CDR3 has 11 amino acids. Germline V gene sequence: CDR1 DFQATT, CDR2 SNEGSKA (reference sequence). Trimming left V 4 bases short and J 1 base short, with 4 bases between. The CDR3 nucleotides are TGCAGTGCTATTGGGAACACTGAAGCTTTCTTT. This codes for CSAIGNTEAFF.

The J gene is TRBJ1-2, the V gene TRBV20-1; 7 nucleotides line up with TRBD1. The trim removed 5 bases at V and 4 bases at J, leaving 7 bases unmatched. The germline CDR1 and CDR2 sequences are DFQATT and SNEGSKA (reference sequence). The CDR3 runs 13 residues. CDR3 loop: CSAGPRDSYGYTF. The CDR3 DNA reads as TGCAGTGCTGGACCCCGGGACAGCTATGGCTACACCTTC.

The chain couples TRBV20-1 to TRBJ2-6; the D is unclear. Trimming removed 0 bases from V and 0 bases from J, with 6 bases in between. Looked up from germline, CDR1 is DFQATT and CDR2 is SNEGSKA (reference sequence). The CDR3 covers 15 residues. The CDR3 protein is CSARDITSGANVLTF. In DNA form, the CDR3 reads TGCAGTGCTAGAGACATCACCTCTGGGGCCAACGTCCTGACTTTC.

The chain carries TRBV15 and TRBJ2-7; unclear D gene. Germline V lookup: CDR1 LNHNV, CDR2 YYDKDF (reference sequence). V was trimmed by 0 bases and J by 5 bases, leaving 5 bases between them. The CDR3 has 12 residues. CDR3 in DNA: TGTGCCACCAGCAGAGATTGGGACGAGCAGTACTTC. As protein: CATSRDWDEQYF.